The rows below give T cell receptor beta chains drawn from one sample of a study of spatial heterogeneity in lung cancer. TCRdb reanalysed the 5' RACE reads using MiXCR and keeps one entry per CDR3 protein. The sample consists of roughly 25,000 distinct CDR3 sequences, around 4.7% of them appearing once. This specimen was PBMCs, taken at surgery. The receptors were sampled from a male donor with early-stage non-small cell lung cancer. Both conserved end residues are part of each CDR3. The D gene is left open where the match is weak. A row's size may be missing; if present it is once, few, many or a size class.

TRBJ2-7 | many | . | TRBV18 | TGTGCCAGCTCACCACGACAGACGTACGGGGAGCAGTACTTC | CASSPRQTYGEQYF
TRBJ2-5 | few | . | TRBV7-2 | TGTGCCAGCAGCTTACTAGTAGAAGAGACCCAGTACTTC | CASSLLVEETQYF
TRBJ2-3 | few | TRBD2 | TRBV12-3/TRBV12-4 | TGTGCCAGCAGTTCAAATCCAGGGACTAGCGGGGCCGGCACAGATACGCAGTATTTT | CASSSNPGTSGAGTDTQYF
TRBJ1-1 | many | . | TRBV11-1 | TGTGCCAGCAGCTTACCTACAGGGAGCCACACTGAAGCTTTCTTT | CASSLPTGSHTEAFF
TRBJ2-1 | many | TRBD2 | TRBV28 | TGTGCCAGCAGTTTGTACCGCCGGACTAGCGGGAGGCCCCATGAGCAGTTCTTC | CASSLYRRTSGRPHEQFF
TRBJ1-2 | many | . | TRBV19 | TGTGCCCGAGGGGAGGGGAACTATGGCTACACCTTC | CARGEGNYGYTF
TRBJ2-7 | many | . | TRBV28 | TGTGCCAGCAGTTCACAATTCAGGGTAACCTACGAGCAGTACTTC | CASSSQFRVTYEQYF
TRBJ1-5 | many | TRBD1 | TRBV6-2/TRBV6-3 | TGTGCCACCGGGGACAGGGTGGTTCAGCCCCAGCATTTT | CATGDRVVQPQHF
TRBJ2-5 | many | . | TRBV9 | TGTGCCAGCGGGGGAGACAGGCTCGGGGAGACCCAGTACTTC | CASGGDRLGETQYF
TRBJ2-3 | many | . | TRBV6-6 | TGTGCCAGCAGACAACCCACCGGGACCCGTGGCCCAGATACGCAGTATTTT | CASRQPTGTRGPDTQYF
TRBJ2-1 | few | TRBD2 | TRBV7-9 | TGTGCCAGCAGCTTAGCTAGCGGGGGAGACAATGAGCAGTTCTTC | CASSLASGGDNEQFF
TRBJ1-6 | many | TRBD1 | TRBV30 | TGTGCCTGGAGTGGAATTGGGACAGGGGGTTCACCCCTCCACTTT | CAWSGIGTGGSPLHF
TRBJ2-2 | many | TRBD2 | TRBV4-2 | TGTGCCAGCAGCCCCAGACTAGCGGGGGACACCGGGGAGCTGTTTTTT | CASSPRLAGDTGELFF
TRBJ1-4 | many | . | TRBV7-9 | TGTGCCAGCAGCTTAGTAGAAAAACTGTTTTTT | CASSLVEKLFF
TRBJ2-2 | many | TRBD1 | TRBV5-4 | TGTGCCAGCAGCCCAACAGGGGACACCGGGGAGCTGTTTTTT | CASSPTGDTGELFF
TRBJ1-1 | many | TRBD1 | TRBV18 | TGTGCCAGCTCACTGGGACAGGGGCGGACTGAAGCTTTCTTT | CASSLGQGRTEAFF
TRBJ2-3 | many | TRBD2 | TRBV20-1 | TGCAGTGCTAGAGATGTCCGGACTAGCGGGGTTAGCACAGATACGCAGTATTTT | CSARDVRTSGVSTDTQYF
TRBJ2-2 | many | . | TRBV24-1 | TGTGCCACCAGAGAGCGGACTACCGGGGAGCTGTTTTTT | CATRERTTGELFF
TRBJ2-1 | many | . | TRBV27 | TGTGCCAGCAGTCCGACGATACCCTCGGGGCCCAATGAGCAGTTCTTC | CASSPTIPSGPNEQFF
TRBJ2-1 | many | TRBD2 | TRBV3-1 | TGTGCCAGCAGCCATGGACTAGCGGGGGCCGCCAGTGAGCAGTTCTTC | CASSHGLAGAASEQFF
TRBJ1-5 | many | TRBD1 | TRBV2 | TGTGCCAGCAAGGGACAGGTGAATCAGCCCCAGCATTTT | CASKGQVNQPQHF
TRBJ1-1 | many | . | TRBV2 | TGTGCCAGTGGACGGATGAACACTGAAGCTTTCTTT | CASGRMNTEAFF
TRBJ2-7 | many | . | TRBV7-9 | TGTGCCAGCAGCTCGGAGCGCCAAGGGGGGGAGCAGTACTTC | CASSSERQGGEQYF
TRBJ2-3 | many | . | TRBV28 | TGTGCCAGCAGTTTTATAATTCCCCCCCCACGAACAGATACGCAGTATTTT | CASSFIIPPPRTDTQYF
TRBJ2-3 | many | . | TRBV5-1 | TGCGCCAGCAGGGCGGACCCCTCTAGCGCAGATACGCAGTATTTT | CASRADPSSADTQYF
TRBJ2-1 | many | TRBD2 | TRBV2 | TGTGCCAGCAGGCCTATCCGGACTAGCGGGGCGAGCTCCTACAATGAGCAGTTCTTC | CASRPIRTSGASSYNEQFF
TRBJ2-3 | medium-sized | TRBD1 | TRBV19 | TGTGCCAGTAGCCGTAGGGACAGACCCACAGATACGCAGTATTTT | CASSRRDRPTDTQYF
TRBJ1-1 | many | . | TRBV7-2 | TGTGCCAGCAGCTTAGATTTGACTGAAGCTTTCTTT | CASSLDLTEAFF
TRBJ1-2 | many | . | TRBV9 | TGTGCCAGCAGCGTAGGAATAGACAGTAACTATGGCTACACCTTC | CASSVGIDSNYGYTF
TRBJ2-7 | many | TRBD2 | TRBV14 | TGTGCCAGCAGCCAAGAGACCAGCGGGAGGAACGAGCAGTACTTC | CASSQETSGRNEQYF
TRBJ2-7 | many | TRBD2 | TRBV3-1 | TGTGCCAGCAGCCCCGGGATTAGCGGGAGGCCCTACGAGCAGTACTTC | CASSPGISGRPYEQYF
TRBJ1-2 | medium-sized | . | TRBV4-3 | TGCGCCAGCAGCCAAGTCCGGGACACCTATGGCTACACCTTC | CASSQVRDTYGYTF
TRBJ2-7 | many | TRBD1 | TRBV19 | TGTGCCAGTAGTGACCGGGACAGGGACTACGAGCAGTACTTC | CASSDRDRDYEQYF
TRBJ2-1 | many | . | TRBV6-5 | TGTGCCAGCAGTTATGGGAGCACAGGGCGCAATGAGCAGTTCTTC | CASSYGSTGRNEQFF
TRBJ2-1 | many | TRBD1 | TRBV20-1 | TGCAGTGCTAGAATGGGACAGGTCCCTTTTGAGCAGTTCTTC | CSARMGQVPFEQFF
TRBJ2-3 | many | . | TRBV5-5 | TGTGCCAGCAGCTTGAGGGCAGGGAGGCCAGATACGCAGTATTTT | CASSLRAGRPDTQYF
TRBJ2-1 | many | . | TRBV19 | TGTGCCAGTAGTATAGCGGGGGTCTCCTACAATGAGCAGTTCTTC | CASSIAGVSYNEQFF
TRBJ2-3 | many | TRBD1 | TRBV28 | TGTGCCAGCTGGACAGGGTCAACAGATACGCAGTATTTT | CASWTGSTDTQYF
TRBJ2-1 | many | TRBD2 | TRBV28 | TGTGCCAGCAGTCCCGGTGGGTCTAGGGAGGGCACTGAGCAGTTCTTC | CASSPGGSREGTEQFF
TRBJ2-7 | many | TRBD2 | TRBV10-3 | TGTGCCATCAGTGATTTTACTAGCGGGAGTACCTACGAGCAGTACTTC | CAISDFTSGSTYEQYF
TRBJ2-1 | many | . | TRBV29-1 | TGCAGCGTTGTCGGCAGGGGGGACAATGAGCAGTTCTTC | CSVVGRGDNEQFF
TRBJ2-1 | many | TRBD2 | TRBV6-1 | TGTGCCAGCCTGGGGACTAGCGCAGCGCTCTACAATGAGCAGTTCTTC | CASLGTSAALYNEQFF
TRBJ2-5 | many | . | TRBV5-6 | TGTGCCAGCAGCTTGGCTCAGGGGGAGACCCAGTACTTC | CASSLAQGETQYF
TRBJ1-1 | many | . | TRBV28 | TGTGCCAGCAGCTACGCGTACGAAGCTTTCTTT | CASSYAYEAFF
TRBJ2-7 | many | . | TRBV7-2 | TGTGCCAGCAGCTTAGTAATCCAATTCGGGGGGCCCTCCTACGAGCAGTACTTC | CASSLVIQFGGPSYEQYF
TRBJ2-1 | . | . | TRBV12-3/TRBV12-4 | TGTGCCAGCAACCCAGGGGGGTCCTACAATGAGCAGTTCTTC | CASNPGGSYNEQFF
TRBJ1-1 | many | . | TRBV6-1 | TGTGCCAGCAGTGAAGCGTGGAGGAACACTGAAGCTTTCTTT | CASSEAWRNTEAFF
TRBJ2-2 | many | TRBD1 | TRBV7-2 | TGTGCCAGCAGGGCAGGGGGTTGGGGCACCGGGGAGCTGTTTTTT | CASRAGGWGTGELFF
TRBJ1-5 | many | . | TRBV27 | TGTGCCAGCAGTTTATCGGCCGTAGGGAATCAGCCCCAGCATTTT | CASSLSAVGNQPQHF
TRBJ1-1 | many | TRBD1 | TRBV6-5 | TGTGCCACTCAACGGGAGTTGAGGGGGCAAGAAGCTTTCTTT | CATQRELRGQEAFF
TRBJ2-2 | . | . | TRBV7-9 | TGTGCCAGCAGCCAGCCCTCAACCGGGGAGCTGTTTTTT | CASSQPSTGELFF
TRBJ2-5 | many | . | TRBV20-1 | TGCAGTGCCGGATACCGGCAGCAGATACAAGAGACCCAGTACTTC | CSAGYRQQIQETQYF